Shown below are 21 T cell receptor beta chains from a single sample sequenced in a study of blood T cell repertoires in COVID-19. Assay: immunoSEQ multiplex PCR; the TCRdb copy retains only in-frame clones and omits some. Here the sample spans roughly 230,000 clones, around 92% being singletons. The sequenced sample was PBMCs or T cells enriched from blood (not recorded which). These receptors originate from a woman aged 30 to 39 with acute COVID-19.

V gene TRBV2 combines with J gene TRBJ2-1; TRBD1 aligns across 7 bases. The CDR3 contains 15 residues. After removal of 7 bases from V and 0 bases from J, the junction contained 6 bases not matched to a gene. Per the germline V gene, CDR1 is SNHLY and CDR2 is FYNNEI. CDR3 protein: CASNPRQGSYNEQFF. CDR3 DNA sequence: TGTGCCAGCAATCCTAGACAGGGCTCCTACAATGAGCAGTTCTTC. Complete variable domain (other parts from reference TRBV2 and TRBJ2-1): EPEVTQTPSHQVTQMGQEVILRCVPISNHLYFYWYRQILGQKVEFLVSFYNNEISEKSEIFDDQFSVERPDGSNFTLKIRSTKLEDSAMYFCASNPRQGSYNEQFFGPGTRLTVL.

The chain carries TRBV10-1 and TRBJ2-2; tentatively, D is TRBD1 (6 bases). CDR1 and CDR2 (germline): WNHNN, SYGVQD (reference sequence). Deletions cut 4 bases from V and 6 bases from J, with 9 bases between. The CDR3 is 13 amino acids. The DNA of the CDR3 is TGCGCCAGCAGTGTTGGGGGCGCCGGGGAGCTGTTTTTT. It encodes CASSVGGAGELFF.

Here the CDR3 DNA reads TGTGCCACCAAGGTACAGGGGGCGCGAGAGCAGTACTTC. The encoded protein is CATKVQGAREQYF. The rearrangement joins TRBV19 to TRBJ2-7, with TRBD1 matching over 9 bases. The CDR3 contains 13 residues. Germline CDR1 LNHDA, CDR2 SQIVND (reference sequence). Unmatched junction bases numbered 11, after V lost 10 bases and J lost 7 bases.

The chain is built from TRBV19 and TRBJ1-5; D remains ambiguous. CDR1 is LNHDA and CDR2 is SQIVND in the germline V gene (reference sequence). The CDR3 spans 19 residues. V lost 8 bases to trimming and J lost 1 base, with 27 bases between them. The CDR3 DNA sequence: TGTGCCAGTTCAGAGTACCGGATCCGGGAACTTGGGAGCAATCAGCCCCAGCATTTT. As protein: CASSEYRIRELGSNQPQHF.

This sequence joins TRBV10-3 and TRBJ2-7, with TRBD2 as a possible D gene (5 bases). The CDR3 has 12 amino acids. Germline-derived CDR1 and CDR2 are ENHRY and SYGVKD. Trimming took off 3 bases at V and 4 bases at J, with 7 bases between the two ends. The CDR3 DNA reads as TGTGCCATCAGTGACTCGGGGTACGAGCAGTACTTC. Protein sequence: CAISDSGYEQYF.

V is TRBV2 and J is TRBJ1-1; possibly TRBD1 for D (6 bases). CDR3 size: 13 residues. Per the germline V gene, CDR1 is SNHLY and CDR2 is FYNNEI. The V end was cut by 10 bases, the J end by 2 bases, with 14 bases between. The CDR3, as DNA: TGTGCCAACCCGACAGGAGTTAACACTGAAGCTTTCTTT. This sequence encodes CANPTGVNTEAFF.

This chain joins TRBV10-3 and TRBJ2-5; 9 bases align to TRBD2. The CDR3 contains 15 residues. J lost 4 bases, V lost 6 bases, and 9 bases had no gene match. Looked up from germline, CDR1 is ENHRY and CDR2 is SYGVKD. The CDR3 coding sequence is TGTGCCATCAGAATGGGCGGGGGGGCGTCAGAGACCCAGTACTTC. This codes for CAIRMGGGASETQYF.

V gene TRBV9 combines with J gene TRBJ2-2; 12 bases align to TRBD2. Germline-derived CDR1 and CDR2 are SGDLS and YYNGEE. V lost 0 bases and J lost 7; bases outside the gene matches: 7. The CDR3 covers 17 residues. CDR3 sequence reads: CASSVAASGGAGGELFF. In nucleotides, the CDR3 is TGTGCCAGCAGCGTAGCGGCTAGCGGGGGGGCAGGCGGGGAGCTGTTTTTT.

The chain joins TRBV19 to TRBJ2-1; D is possibly TRBD2 (5 bases). V was shortened by 8 bases and J by 0 bases, with 14 bases between the two germline ends. This CDR3 has 15 amino acids. Germline loops: CDR1 LNHDA, CDR2 SQIVND (reference sequence). Here the CDR3 reads CASGKTTSSYNEQFF. CDR3 coding DNA: TGTGCCAGTGGGAAGACTACCAGCTCCTACAATGAGCAGTTCTTC.

J is TRBJ1-2 and V is TRBV7-3; TRBD1 might be the D (5 bases). Looked up from germline, CDR1 is SGHTA and CDR2 is FQGTGA. V was pared by 5 bases and J by 3 bases, with 16 bases between. The length of the CDR3 is 15 residues. Written as DNA, the CDR3 is TGTGCCAGCAGCGCGGGGATGGGACGGGACTATGGCTACACCTTC. Residues: CASSAGMGRDYGYTF.

CDR3 sequence: CASSFDRGRWTGELFF. CDR3 DNA: TGTGCCAGCAGCTTTGACAGGGGAAGGTGGACCGGGGAGCTGTTTTTT. This chain uses TRBV5-8 with TRBJ2-2, with TRBD1 matching over 8 bases. After removal of 2 bases from V and 5 bases from J, the junction contained 8 bases not matched to a gene. The CDR3 sequence is 16 residues long. Germline V gene lookup returns CDR1 SGHTS and CDR2 YDEGEE.

This clone has a single count. The chain uses TRBV5-6 and TRBJ1-5; the D is unclear. Trimming left V 4 bases short and J 0 bases short, with 11 bases between. Germline CDR1 is SGHDT and CDR2 is YYEEEE. The CDR3 totals 15 residues. The CDR3 bases are TGTGCCAGCAGCGTCCGGGTCAGTAGCAATCAGCCCCAGCATTTT. This translates into CASSVRVSSNQPQHF.

The V and J genes are TRBV5-6 and TRBJ2-7; the D is unclear. The CDR3 is 12 residues long. V lost 0 bases and J lost 4, with 5 bases in between. The germline V gene encodes CDR1 SGHDT and CDR2 YYEEEE. The CDR3 region has the DNA TGTGCCAGCAGCTTGGCAGCGTACGAGCAGTACTTC. It yields the protein CASSLAAYEQYF.

The CDR3 protein is CASLRLGSNQPQHF. CDR3 DNA: TGTGCCAGTCTGAGGCTTGGGAGCAATCAGCCCCAGCATTTT. V and J are TRBV19 and TRBJ1-5; D call uncertain. This CDR3 region has 14 residues. Germline V gene lookup returns CDR1 LNHDA and CDR2 SQIVND (reference sequence). The V gene lost 8 bases and the J gene lost 1 base, with 12 bases spanning the gap.

The V call is TRBV5-6, the J call TRBJ1-6, with D unresolved. Germline V gene lookup returns CDR1 SGHDT and CDR2 YYEEEE. Trimming left V 3 bases short and J 4 bases short, with 8 bases between. CDR3 length equals 14 residues. CDR3 region: CASSSQAYNSPLHF. The DNA of the CDR3 is TGTGCCAGCAGCTCCCAGGCGTATAATTCACCCCTCCACTTT.

This clone was seen only once. The chain combines TRBV4-1 with TRBJ1-5; 9 nucleotides align to TRBD1. This CDR3 region has 16 residues. V shed 1 base, J shed 3 bases, and the junction held 4 bases outside the gene matches. CDR1 MGHRA and CDR2 YSYEKL come from the germline V gene. CDR3 loop: CASSQVGTGNNQPQHF. CDR3 bases: TGCGCCAGCAGCCAAGTAGGGACAGGGAACAATCAGCCCCAGCATTTT.

This clone was found once. The V call is TRBV3-1 (or the pseudogene TRBV3-2), the J call TRBJ2-1, with 10 bases identical to TRBD2. CDR1 LGHDT and CDR2 YNNKEL come from the germline V gene (reference sequence). The CDR3 spans 14 residues. With V trimmed by 4 bases and J by 4 bases, 1 base remained unmatched. The CDR3: CASSLAGGYNEQFF. In nucleotides, the CDR3 is TGTGCCAGCAGCCTAGCGGGGGGTTACAATGAGCAGTTCTTC.

The genes are TRBV7-2 and TRBJ1-3, with TRBD1 identical over 7 bases. Germline-derived CDR1 and CDR2 are SGHTA and FQGNSA. CDR3 length: 16 residues. After removal of 6 bases from V and 3 bases from J, the junction contained 11 bases not matched to a gene. This CDR3 is CASSRQGTIYGNTIYF. In DNA form, the CDR3 reads TGTGCCAGCAGTAGACAGGGAACAATCTATGGAAACACCATATATTTT. Full variable domain (rest looked up from reference TRBV7-2 and TRBJ1-3): GAGVSQSPSNKVTEKGKDVELRCDPISGHTALYWYRQSLGQGLEFLIYFQGNSAPDKSGLPSDRFSAERTGGSVSTLTIQRTQQEDSAVYLCASSRQGTIYGNTIYFGEGSWLTVV.

The chain is built from TRBV12-3 or TRBV12-4 and TRBJ1-1; D uncertain. The CDR3 is 13 amino acids. The ends were cut back, 6 bases at V and 4 bases at J, with 12 bases in the middle. CDR3 DNA: TGTGCCAGCAGAACTTTATCAGGCACTGAAGCTTTCTTT. Translated: CASRTLSGTEAFF.

The V gene is TRBV12-3 or TRBV12-4, the J gene TRBJ2-7; 8 nucleotides align to TRBD1. V dropped 6 bases and J dropped 7; count of bases not matched to a gene: 5. The CDR3 has 12 amino acids. This chain's CDR3 is CASSKTGGEQYF. In DNA form, the CDR3 reads TGTGCCAGCAGCAAAACAGGGGGTGAGCAGTACTTC.

This chain links TRBV28 with TRBJ1-4, with 9 nucleotides matching TRBD1. CDR1 and CDR2 from the germline V gene are MDHEN and SYDVKM. This CDR3 has 15 residues. V shed 6 bases, J shed 3 bases, and the junction held 5 bases outside the gene matches. The CDR3, as DNA: TGTGCCAGCAGCGGGACAGGGTTGTCTAATGAAAAACTGTTTTTT. This sequence encodes CASSGTGLSNEKLFF.